The 5 T cell receptor beta chains given below trace back to one sample, sequenced in a study of regulatory T cells in long-lasting Graves disease. The authors built TCR beta libraries using iRepertoire HTBI primers and Arm-PCR of CDR3 regions. TCRdb redid the calling of the multiplex PCR reads with MiXCR, one entry per CDR3 protein. Found here are hundreds of thousands of distinct CDR3 sequences, 16% of them singletons; the top ten hold more than 15%. Time point indicated: newly diagnosed GD, antithyroid drugs for less than 3 months. The authors made the TCR library using RNA they extracted from PBMCs. The sample also formed part of further work on T cells in Graves' hyperthyroidism and ophthalmopathy.

This specimen was peripheral blood mononuclear cells (PBMCs), taken at new diagnosis, from a patient treated with antithyroid drugs. The source is a woman aged 25 to 45 with Graves disease.

This clonotype was counted many times. The chain links TRBV27 to TRBJ2-5; TRBD2 aligns across 14 bases. CDR3 length: 15 amino acids. V was clipped by 6 bases and J by 5 bases; unmatched bases: 5. Per germline, CDR1 MNHEY and CDR2 SMNVEV (reference sequence). The CDR3 region has the DNA TGTGCCAGCAGGGGACTAGCGGGAGAGGGGGAGACCCAGTACTTC. Protein sequence: CASRGLAGEGETQYF.

The sample holds a few counts of this clonotype. The junction differs from germline at one of its ends, possibly a read error. CDR3 sequence: CASTKGRLDREAFF. The CDR3 DNA reads as TGTGCCAGCACTAAGGGGCGACTAGATCGTGAAGCTTTCTTT. The J gene is TRBJ1-1, the V gene TRBV5-1; tentatively, D is TRBD1 (5 bases). Germline V lookup: CDR1 SGHRS, CDR2 YFSETQ. This CDR3 has 14 residues. Filled out from reference TRBV5-1 and TRBJ1-1, the complete variable domain reads KAGVTQTPRYLIKTRGQQVTLSCSPISGHRSVSWYQQTPGQGLQFLFEYFSETQRNKGNFPGRFSGRQFSNSRSEMNVSTLELGDSALYLCASTKGRLDREAFFGQGTRLTVV.

The table lists this clonotype with many counts. The rearrangement links TRBV6-1 to TRBJ1-2; D is unresolved. The germline V and J ends were trimmed by 6 bases and 8 bases, with 13 bases remaining between them. Germline V gene data show CDR1 as MNHNS and CDR2 as SASEGT. The CDR3 contains 12 residues. The CDR3 here is CASRPDGEGYTF. The CDR3 DNA reads as TGTGCCAGCAGACCCGACGGGGAAGGCTACACCTTC.

This clonotype was counted ten times or more. V gene TRBV11-2 combines with J gene TRBJ2-5; 14 nucleotides align to TRBD2. The V gene end was trimmed by 5 bases and the J gene end by 2 bases; junction bases not matched to a gene: 13. The CDR3 length is 19 residues. Germline V gene sequence: CDR1 SGHAT, CDR2 FQNNGV. CDR3 bases: TGTGCCAGCAGCGCCCGAGTCTTAGGGACTAGCGGGAGTCAAGAGACCCAGTACTTC. Amino acids: CASSARVLGTSGSQETQYF.

CDR3 DNA sequence: TGTGCCAGCTCACCGGGAGAAGCGGACACAGATACGCAGTATTTT. As protein: CASSPGEADTDTQYF. The V call is TRBV18, the J call TRBJ2-3; D may be TRBD2 (5 bases). V lost 3 bases and J lost 2, with 12 bases in between. Germline values: CDR1 KGHSH, CDR2 LQKENI. This CDR3 region has 15 residues.